Listed here are 13 T cell receptor beta chains from one sample, sequenced in a study of blood T cells in healthy people across ages. The second PCR ran roughly 7 to 12 cycles with a sample-barcoded 5' primer and J-beta primers. In TCRdb, the 5' RACE reads were re-called with MiXCR into one record per CDR3 protein. The sample records 1.2 million to 1.5 million distinct CDR3 sequences, 40% to 50% being singletons. Material: blood. These receptors originate from a woman younger than 30 in good health.

This clonotype was seen a few times. V gene TRBV6-6 combines with J gene TRBJ1-1; D uncertain. The CDR3 is made up of 14 amino acids. Trimming stripped 2 bases from V and 1 base from J, with 8 bases between. Germline V gene lookup returns CDR1 MNHNY and CDR2 SVGAGI (reference sequence). The chain's CDR3 is CASSYGWQNTEAFF. CDR3 DNA: TGTGCCAGCAGTTACGGGTGGCAGAACACTGAAGCTTTCTTT.

The V call is TRBV18, the J call TRBJ2-7; 9 bases are a match to TRBD2. Losses at the gene ends were 3 bases for V and 4 bases for J; bases not matched to a gene: 10. The CDR3 contains 16 residues. Germline values: CDR1 KGHSH, CDR2 LQKENI. In DNA, the CDR3 is TGTGCCAGCTCACCTGCCTTGACTAGCGGAAGATACGAGCAGTACTTC. Translating it yields CASSPALTSGRYEQYF.

The genes are TRBV10-3 and TRBJ1-2, with no clear D. The CDR3 has 13 residues. Germline values: CDR1 ENHRY, CDR2 SYGVKD. Trimming removed 11 bases from V and 5 bases from J, with 18 bases in between. CDR3 in DNA: TGTGCCTCGCCGGAGGGCATGAGGTATGGCTACACCTTC. It specifies CASPEGMRYGYTF.

This clonotype was seen a handful of times. The genes are TRBV4-2 and TRBJ1-2; unclear D gene. This CDR3 has 18 residues. With 0 bases removed from V and 4 bases from J, the gap between germline ends came to 21 bases. Looked up from germline, CDR1 is LGHNA and CDR2 is YNFKEQ. In nucleotides, the CDR3 is TGTGCCAGCAGCCAAGAGAGTCAGGCGGAGCTGGCGGTCTATGGCTACACCTTC. Its translation: CASSQESQAELAVYGYTF.

This clonotype has only a few counts. The V call is TRBV6-6, the J call TRBJ1-6; TRBD1 is a possible D gene (5 bases). The CDR3 runs to 15 residues. Germline assignment: CDR1 MNHNY and CDR2 SVGAGI (reference sequence). The V and J ends lost 0 bases and 6 bases respectively, with 9 bases between them. The CDR3 DNA sequence: TGTGCCAGCAGTTACTCGGGGGGGTCTAATTCACCCCTCCACTTT. Its translation is CASSYSGGSNSPLHF.

This clonotype was seen a handful of times. CDR3: CATSWGGDNEQFF. The CDR3 bases are TGTGCCACCAGTTGGGGGGGGGACAATGAGCAGTTCTTC. V and J are TRBV24-1 and TRBJ2-1; TRBD2 aligns across 7 bases. There are 13 residues in the CDR3. Per the germline V gene, CDR1 is KGHDR and CDR2 is SFDVKD. V dropped 6 bases and J dropped 5; count of bases not matched to a gene: 3.

The chain recombines TRBV12-3 or TRBV12-4 with TRBJ1-5; 9 bases are a match to TRBD1. The CDR3 length is 17 residues. V was pared by 4 bases and J by 6 bases, with 13 bases of the junction left unmatched. CDR3 protein: CASSYLPGTGSRQPQHF. The CDR3 DNA sequence: TGTGCCAGCAGTTACCTTCCCGGGACAGGGTCACGTCAGCCCCAGCATTTT.

The chain joins TRBV7-2 to TRBJ1-6; 8 nucleotides align to TRBD1. The CDR3 covers 17 residues. V was clipped by 1 base and J by 7 bases; unmatched bases: 9. Germline assignment: CDR1 SGHTA and CDR2 FQGNSA. The CDR3 protein is CASSLVPQGAGNSPLHF. The CDR3 DNA follows: TGTGCCAGCAGCTTAGTCCCTCAGGGGGCAGGGAATTCACCCCTCCACTTT.

A single count supports this clonotype. V gene TRBV27 combines with J gene TRBJ2-7; TRBD1 is a possible D gene (5 bases). V was cut by 5 bases and J by 0 bases, with 17 bases left in between. Germline loops: CDR1 MNHEY, CDR2 SMNVEV (reference sequence). The CDR3 extends over 16 amino acids. CDR3 residues: CASSPISRAISYEQYF. The CDR3 coding sequence is TGTGCCAGCAGTCCCATTAGCAGGGCGATCTCCTACGAGCAGTACTTC.

The genes are TRBV7-2 and TRBJ2-5, with 9 bases lining up with TRBD2. Per the germline V gene, CDR1 is SGHTA and CDR2 is FQGNSA. The ends lost 4 bases at V and 3 bases at J; junction bases unmatched: 6. The CDR3 has 15 amino acids. The CDR3 DNA reads TGTGCCAGCAGCTCCCGAGCGGGAGGTGAAGAGACCCAGTACTTC. This translates into CASSSRAGGEETQYF. The entire variable domain, with the rest obtained from reference TRBV7-2 and TRBJ2-5, is as follows: GAGVSQSPSNKVTEKGKDVELRCDPISGHTALYWYRQSLGQGLEFLIYFQGNSAPDKSGLPSDRFSAERTGGSVSTLTIQRTQQEDSAVYLCASSSRAGGEETQYFGPGTRLLVL.

The chain combines TRBV10-2 with TRBJ1-2; 11 nucleotides match TRBD1. The germline CDR1 and CDR2 sequences are WSHSY and SAAADI. The CDR3 is 12 residues long. V was pared by 6 bases and J by 7 bases, with 1 base of the junction left unmatched. The CDR3 nucleotides are TGCGCCAGCAGGGACAGGGGGCTTGGCTACACCTTC. Translated: CASRDRGLGYTF.

CDR3 sequence: CASSYPGTDSNQPQHF. As DNA, the CDR3 is TGTGCCAGCAGTTACCCCGGGACAGATAGCAATCAGCCCCAGCATTTT. The gene calls are TRBV6-5 and TRBJ1-5; 7 bases are a match to TRBD1. Germline-derived CDR1 and CDR2 are MNHEY and SVGAGI. Unmatched junction bases numbered 4, after V lost 2 bases and J lost 0 bases. CDR3 length: 16 amino acids.

The chain employs TRBV5-1 and TRBJ2-3; 7 bases are shared with TRBD1. Germline V gene sequence: CDR1 SGHRS, CDR2 YFSETQ. CDR3 length: 20 amino acids. V shed 3 bases and J 2 bases; nucleotides not matched to a gene: 21. CDR3 residues: CASSSYPGTEVPRVTDTQYF. CDR3 DNA: TGCGCCAGCAGCTCCTACCCCGGGACAGAAGTGCCGCGGGTCACAGATACGCAGTATTTT. The full variable domain, completed using reference TRBV5-1 and TRBJ2-3, is KAGVTQTPRYLIKTRGQQVTLSCSPISGHRSVSWYQQTPGQGLQFLFEYFSETQRNKGNFPGRFSGRQFSNSRSEMNVSTLELGDSALYLCASSSYPGTEVPRVTDTQYFGPGTRLTVL.